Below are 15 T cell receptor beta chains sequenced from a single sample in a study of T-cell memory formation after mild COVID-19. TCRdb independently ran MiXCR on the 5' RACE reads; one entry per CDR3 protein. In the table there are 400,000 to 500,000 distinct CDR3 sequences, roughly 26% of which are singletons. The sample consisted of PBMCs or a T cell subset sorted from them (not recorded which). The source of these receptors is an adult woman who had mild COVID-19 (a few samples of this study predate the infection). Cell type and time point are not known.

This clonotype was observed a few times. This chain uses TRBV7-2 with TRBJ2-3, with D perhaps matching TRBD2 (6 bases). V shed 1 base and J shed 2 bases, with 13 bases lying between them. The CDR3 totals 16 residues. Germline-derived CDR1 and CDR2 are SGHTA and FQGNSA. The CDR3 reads CASSLGRGLLTDTQYF. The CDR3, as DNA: TGTGCCAGCAGCTTAGGGAGGGGTTTACTCACAGATACGCAGTATTTT.

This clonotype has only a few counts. CDR3 sequence: CASSFVTGDYNEQFF. CDR3 nucleotide sequence: TGCGCCAGCAGCTTCGTGACAGGAGACTACAATGAGCAGTTCTTC. The chain has TRBV5-1 and TRBJ2-1; D perhaps matches TRBD1 (6 bases). There are 15 residues in the CDR3. Germline values: CDR1 SGHRS, CDR2 YFSETQ. Trimming removed 2 bases at V and 3 bases at J, with 12 bases between.

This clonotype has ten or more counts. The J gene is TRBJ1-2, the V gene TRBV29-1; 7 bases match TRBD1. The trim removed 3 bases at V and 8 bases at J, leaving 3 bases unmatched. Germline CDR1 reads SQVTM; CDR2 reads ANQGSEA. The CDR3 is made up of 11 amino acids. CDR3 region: CSVERDSGYTF. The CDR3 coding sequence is TGCAGCGTTGAGAGGGACAGCGGCTACACCTTC.

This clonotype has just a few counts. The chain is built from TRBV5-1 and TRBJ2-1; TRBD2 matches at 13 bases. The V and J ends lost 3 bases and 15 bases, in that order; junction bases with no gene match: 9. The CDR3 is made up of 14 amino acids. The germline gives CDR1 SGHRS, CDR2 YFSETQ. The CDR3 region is CASSYSGTSGIRFF. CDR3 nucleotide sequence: TGCGCCAGCAGCTACTCCGGGACTAGCGGGATCCGGTTCTTC.

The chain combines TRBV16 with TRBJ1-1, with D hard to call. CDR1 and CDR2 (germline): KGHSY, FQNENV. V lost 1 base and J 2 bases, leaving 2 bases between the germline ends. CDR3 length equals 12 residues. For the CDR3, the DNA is TGTGCCAGCAGCCAATACAACACTGAAGCTTTCTTT. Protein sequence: CASSQYNTEAFF. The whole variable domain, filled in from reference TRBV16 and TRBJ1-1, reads GEEVAQTPKHLVRGEGQKAKLYCAPIKGHSYVFWYQQVLKNEFKFLISFQNENVFDETGMPKERFSAKCLPNSPCSLEIQATKLEDSAVYFCASSQYNTEAFFGQGTRLTVV.

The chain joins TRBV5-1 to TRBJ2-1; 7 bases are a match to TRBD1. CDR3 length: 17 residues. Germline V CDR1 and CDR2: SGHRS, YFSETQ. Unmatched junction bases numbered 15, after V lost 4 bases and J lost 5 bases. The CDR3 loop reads CASSQLWGQLLDNEQFF. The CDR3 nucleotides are TGCGCCAGCAGCCAGTTGTGGGGACAGCTCCTAGACAATGAGCAGTTCTTC. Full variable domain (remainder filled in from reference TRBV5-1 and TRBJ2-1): KAGVTQTPRYLIKTRGQQVTLSCSPISGHRSVSWYQQTPGQGLQFLFEYFSETQRNKGNFPGRFSGRQFSNSRSEMNVSTLELGDSALYLCASSQLWGQLLDNEQFFGPGTRLTVL.

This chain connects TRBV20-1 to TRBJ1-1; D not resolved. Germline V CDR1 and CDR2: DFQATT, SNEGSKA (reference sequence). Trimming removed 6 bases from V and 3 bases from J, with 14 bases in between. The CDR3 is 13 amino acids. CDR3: CSAPGPGYTEAFF. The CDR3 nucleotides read TGCAGTGCACCCGGGCCCGGCTACACTGAAGCTTTCTTT.

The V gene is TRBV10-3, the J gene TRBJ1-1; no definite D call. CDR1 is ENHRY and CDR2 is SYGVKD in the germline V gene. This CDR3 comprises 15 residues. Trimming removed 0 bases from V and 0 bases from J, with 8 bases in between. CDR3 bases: TGTGCCATCAGTGAGTCAAAAGGGATGAACACTGAAGCTTTCTTT. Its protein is CAISESKGMNTEAFF.

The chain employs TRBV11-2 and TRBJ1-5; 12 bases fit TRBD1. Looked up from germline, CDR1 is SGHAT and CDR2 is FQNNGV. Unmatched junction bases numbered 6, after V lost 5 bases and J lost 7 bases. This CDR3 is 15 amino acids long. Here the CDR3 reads CASSPSGTGGQPQHF. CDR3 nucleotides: TGTGCCAGCAGCCCCTCCGGGACAGGGGGCCAGCCCCAGCATTTT.

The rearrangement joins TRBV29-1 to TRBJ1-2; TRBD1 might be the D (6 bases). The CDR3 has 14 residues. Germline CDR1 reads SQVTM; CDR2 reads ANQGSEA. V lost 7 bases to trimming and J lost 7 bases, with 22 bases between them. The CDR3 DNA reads TGCAGCGCCCCTGGGGGGCCCGGTTTATTTGGCTACACCTTC. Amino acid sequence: CSAPGGPGLFGYTF.

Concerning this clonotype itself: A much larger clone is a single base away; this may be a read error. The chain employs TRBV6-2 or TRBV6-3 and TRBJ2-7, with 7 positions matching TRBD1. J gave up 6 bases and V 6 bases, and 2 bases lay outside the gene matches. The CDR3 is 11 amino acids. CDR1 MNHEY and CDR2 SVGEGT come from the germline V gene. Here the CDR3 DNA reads TGTGCCAGCAGATCAGGGGGCGAGCAGTACTTC. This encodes CASRSGGEQYF.

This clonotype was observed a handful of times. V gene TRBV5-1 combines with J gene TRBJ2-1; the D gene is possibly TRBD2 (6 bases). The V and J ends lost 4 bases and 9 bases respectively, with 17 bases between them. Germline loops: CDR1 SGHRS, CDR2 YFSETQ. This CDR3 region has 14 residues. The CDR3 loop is CASSGGLTAGEQFF. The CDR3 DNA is TGCGCCAGCAGCGGTGGACTAACGGCCGGTGAGCAGTTCTTC. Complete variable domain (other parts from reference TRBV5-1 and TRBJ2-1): KAGVTQTPRYLIKTRGQQVTLSCSPISGHRSVSWYQQTPGQGLQFLFEYFSETQRNKGNFPGRFSGRQFSNSRSEMNVSTLELGDSALYLCASSGGLTAGEQFFGPGTRLTVL.

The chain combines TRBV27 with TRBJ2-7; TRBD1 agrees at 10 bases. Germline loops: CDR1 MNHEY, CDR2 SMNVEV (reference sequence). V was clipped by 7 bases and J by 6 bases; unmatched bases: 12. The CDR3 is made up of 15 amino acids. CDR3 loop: CASNPRDRGSREQYF. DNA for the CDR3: TGTGCCAGCAATCCCCGGGACAGGGGTTCTCGCGAGCAGTACTTC.

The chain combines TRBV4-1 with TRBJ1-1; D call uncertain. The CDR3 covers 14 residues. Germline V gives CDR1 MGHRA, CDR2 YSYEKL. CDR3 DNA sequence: TGCGCGGCCGGCAGCCCTAGGATGAACACTGAAGCTTTCTTT. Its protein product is CAAGSPRMNTEAFF.

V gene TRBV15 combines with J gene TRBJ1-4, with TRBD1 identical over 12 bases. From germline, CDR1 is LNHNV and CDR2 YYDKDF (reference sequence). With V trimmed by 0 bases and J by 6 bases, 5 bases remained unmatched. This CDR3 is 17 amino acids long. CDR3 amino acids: CATSRDPGDRGHEKLFF. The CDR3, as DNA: TGTGCCACCAGCAGAGATCCCGGGGACAGGGGGCATGAAAAACTGTTTTTT.